This entry describes one T cell receptor beta chain. A sample-barcoded 5' primer and a J-beta primer mix were used in a second PCR of roughly 6 to 11 cycles. TCRdb itself ran the 5' RACE reads through MiXCR, one entry per CDR3 protein. Among some 920,000 distinct CDR3 sequences, 51% were seen once, and the ten largest hold about 22%. These data come from a study of blood T cells in healthy people across ages. This TCR derives from a woman aged 60-75 years in good health. Sequencing used blood.

CDR3 in DNA: TGCAGTGCTAGAGAGGGAGGGAGTAGTTCCTACGAGCAGTACTTC. It translates to CSAREGGSSSYEQYF. V is TRBV20-1 and J is TRBJ2-7; 7 bases are shared with TRBD2. V shed 0 bases and J 1 base; nucleotides not matched to a gene: 6. CDR1 and CDR2 from the germline V gene are DFQATT and SNEGSKA (reference sequence). The length of the CDR3 is 15 residues.